This T cell receptor beta chain was sequenced during a study of blood T cells in healthy people across ages. Study-level points and caveats: Older age went with lower TCR beta diversity per million T cells, in a roughly linear way. Long-lived donors had more naive CD4+ cells and higher diversity than aged donors. PBMC samples, being unsorted, prevented any conclusive comparison of naive and antigen-experienced cells.

Germline assignment: CDR1 MNHNS and CDR2 SASEGT. The CDR3 sequence is 16 residues long. Losses at the gene ends were 6 bases for V and 5 bases for J; bases not matched to a gene: 11. This clonotype was seen a few times. Its antigen is not identified. Together with a sample-barcoded 5' primer, a J-beta primer mix was included in a second PCR lasting roughly 6 to 12 cycles. Each CDR3 protein gets one entry after TCRdb re-called the 5' RACE reads with MiXCR. The table includes around 1,800,000 distinct CDR3 sequences, more than 35% detected once. PBMCs were isolated at a quantity of at least 7 million per sample.

Sequencing input: blood. This sequence originates from a human donor in good health. The rearrangement joins TRBV6-1 to TRBJ2-3; TRBD1 aligns across 10 bases. CDR3 region: CASRDRGGVFLDTQYF. The CDR3 DNA is TGTGCCAGCAGGGACAGGGGGGGAGTATTCTTAGATACGCAGTATTTT.